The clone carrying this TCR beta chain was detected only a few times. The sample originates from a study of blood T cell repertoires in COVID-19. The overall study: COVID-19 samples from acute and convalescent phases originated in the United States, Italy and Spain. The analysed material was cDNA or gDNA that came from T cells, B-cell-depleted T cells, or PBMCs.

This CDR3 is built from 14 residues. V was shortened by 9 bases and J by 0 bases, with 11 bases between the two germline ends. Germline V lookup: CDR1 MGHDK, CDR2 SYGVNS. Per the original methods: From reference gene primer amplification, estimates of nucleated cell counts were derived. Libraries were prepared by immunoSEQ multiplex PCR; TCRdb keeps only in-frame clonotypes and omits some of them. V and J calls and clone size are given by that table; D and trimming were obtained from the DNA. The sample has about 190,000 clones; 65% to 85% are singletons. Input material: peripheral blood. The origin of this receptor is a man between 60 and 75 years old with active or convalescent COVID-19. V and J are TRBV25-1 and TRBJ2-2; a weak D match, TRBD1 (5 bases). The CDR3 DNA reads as TGTGCCAGTCGGACAAATACGAACACCGGGGAGCTGTTTTTT. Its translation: CASRTNTNTGELFF.